Presented here are 14 T cell receptor beta chains from one specimen sequenced in a study of shared clonotypes between healthy human individuals. Here immunoSEQ multiplex PCR was the method, and the copy in TCRdb shows in-frame clones only, minus some. Of 2 million to 2.5 million clones listed, around 92% are singletons. The sample taken for sequencing was naive CD4+ T cells from PBMCs. As to subset: CD45RA+ positively selected. The receptor source for this set is a man younger than 30 in good health. Some clones in this sample may be carry-over from other donors' samples.

The chain is built from TRBV6-5 and TRBJ2-1; TRBD2 matches 12 bases. Trimming cost V 2 bases and J 9 bases; bases outside gene matches: 8. The CDR3 is made up of 16 amino acids. Germline V gene data show CDR1 as MNHEY and CDR2 as SVGAGI. Here the CDR3 reads CASSYAASGRDVEQFF. DNA of the CDR3: TGTGCCAGCAGTTACGCTGCTAGCGGGAGGGATGTTGAGCAGTTCTTC.

The chain has TRBV5-4 and TRBJ1-2; D gene unclear. The CDR3 covers 15 residues. V was trimmed by 0 bases and J by 0 bases, leaving 9 bases between them. Germline V gives CDR1 SGHNT, CDR2 YYREEE (reference sequence). CDR3 coding DNA: TGTGCCAGCAGCTTGGCTCCAGAGACTAACTATGGCTACACCTTC. Its translation is CASSLAPETNYGYTF. The variable domain in full, with the rest retrieved from reference TRBV5-4 and TRBJ1-2, is ETGVTQSPTHLIKTRGQQVTLRCSSQSGHNTVSWYQQALGQGPQFIFQYYREEENGRGNFPPRFSGLQFPNYSSELNVNALELDDSALYLCASSLAPETNYGYTFGSGTRLTVV.

V gene TRBV28 combines with J gene TRBJ1-3; D may be TRBD1 (5 bases). The CDR3 contains 19 residues. The germline gives CDR1 MDHEN, CDR2 SYDVKM. Deletions cut 1 base from V and 0 bases from J, with 19 bases between. This CDR3 is CASSLYLGLFHGSGNTIYF. The CDR3 DNA reads as TGTGCCAGCAGTTTATATTTGGGGCTCTTTCATGGCTCTGGAAACACCATATATTTT.

This sequence joins TRBV5-4 and TRBJ1-2; 8 nucleotides match TRBD1. V gave up 4 bases and J gave up 8 bases; unmatched junction bases: 13. This CDR3 is built from 15 residues. Germline CDR1 reads SGHNT; CDR2 reads YYREEE (reference sequence). The CDR3 here is CASSDRQGSFTGYTF. CDR3 nucleotides: TGTGCCAGCAGCGATCGACAGGGGAGTTTTACAGGCTACACCTTC.

The V call is TRBV4-3, the J call TRBJ2-3, with D possibly matching TRBD2 (6 bases). V lost 0 bases and J 0 bases, leaving 10 bases between the germline ends. The CDR3 totals 16 residues. Germline values: CDR1 LGHNA, CDR2 YSLEER. The CDR3, as DNA: TGCGCCAGCAGCCAAGAAACTAGCCCTAGCACAGATACGCAGTATTTT. This encodes CASSQETSPSTDTQYF.

The chain is built from TRBV7-9 and TRBJ2-1, with 9 bases aligning to TRBD1. This CDR3 has 17 amino acids. Germline CDR1 and CDR2: SEHNR and FQNEAQ (reference sequence). Trimming removed 5 bases from V and 2 bases from J; junction bases left unmatched: 10. Here the CDR3 DNA reads TGTGCCAGCAGCATTCCACAGGGGGCCAGAACCTACAATGAGCAGTTCTTC. Translating gives CASSIPQGARTYNEQFF.

This chain connects TRBV21-1 to TRBJ2-4; the table's D call, TRBD2, was not checked against the DNA. TRBV21-1 is an annotated pseudogene. The CDR3 covers 17 residues. The CDR3 protein is CASSKDSGIKAKNIQYF. The CDR3 DNA sequence: TGTGCCAGCAGCAAAGATAGCGGGATTAAAGCCAAAAACATTCAGTACTTC.

In nucleotides, the CDR3 is TGTGCCAGCAGCCCCCGGGGACACTCGCTGAACACTGAAGCTTTCTTT. It codes for CASSPRGHSLNTEAFF. The chain joins TRBV11-2 to TRBJ1-1, with a weak D call TRBD1 (6 bases). Germline V gene lookup returns CDR1 SGHAT and CDR2 FQNNGV. This CDR3 has 16 residues. Trimming stripped 5 bases from V and 0 bases from J, with 16 bases between.

V usage is TRBV9 and J usage is TRBJ1-1; D may be TRBD1 (6 bases). CDR3 length equals 14 residues. Germline CDR1 SGDLS, CDR2 YYNGEE. The V end was cut by 4 bases, the J end by 0 bases, with 10 bases between. CDR3 amino acids: CASSFGQMNTEAFF. CDR3 sequence (DNA): TGTGCCAGCAGCTTCGGACAGATGAACACTGAAGCTTTCTTT.

The chain links TRBV7-3 to TRBJ2-1; 8 positions agree with TRBD1. J was trimmed by 5 bases and V by 3 bases; bases with no gene match: 6. In germline, CDR1 is SGHTA, CDR2 FQGTGA. This CDR3 region has 15 residues. The CDR3, as DNA: TGTGCCAGCAGCTTCTCAGGGGGCGCTGACAATGAGCAGTTCTTC. It specifies CASSFSGGADNEQFF.

J is TRBJ1-2 and V is TRBV30, with D possibly matching TRBD1 (5 bases). The CDR3 has 14 residues. Germline V gene data show CDR1 as GTSNPN and CDR2 as SVGIG (reference sequence). V was shortened by 3 bases and J by 1 base, with 12 bases between the two germline ends. CDR3: CAWRVGGDNYGYTF. DNA for the CDR3: TGTGCCTGGAGGGTCGGGGGGGATAACTATGGCTACACCTTC.

DNA for the CDR3: TGCGCCAGCAGCCATTACCAACCGATCAACCTACTGCCCTCCTACAATGAGCAGTTCTTC. Protein: CASSHYQPINLLPSYNEQFF. V is TRBV4-1 and J is TRBJ2-1; no definite D call. Germline V gene sequence: CDR1 MGHRA, CDR2 YSYEKL. CDR3 length: 20 amino acids. With 3 bases removed from V and 0 bases from J, the gap between germline ends came to 24 bases.

This chain uses TRBV6-6 with TRBJ1-4; 9 nucleotides agree with TRBD1. Germline V gives CDR1 MNHNY, CDR2 SVGAGI (reference sequence). The CDR3 covers 15 residues. The ends lost 4 bases at V and 6 bases at J; junction bases unmatched: 6. CDR3 residues: CASSSTGGSDEKLFF. The CDR3 coding sequence is TGTGCCAGCAGTTCGACAGGGGGTTCGGATGAAAAACTGTTTTTT.

The V gene is TRBV29-1, the J gene TRBJ1-2, with a possible D match to TRBD1 (5 bases). Trimming shortened V by 6 bases and J by 4 bases, and 15 bases separated the two germline ends. CDR1 is SQVTM, CDR2 ANQGSEA, per germline. The length of the CDR3 is 13 residues. This chain's CDR3 is CSVAPDRLYGYTF. DNA for the CDR3: TGCAGCGTGGCGCCCGACAGACTCTATGGCTACACCTTC.